The 30 T cell receptor beta chains below were found in one sample sequenced in a study of Ad26.COV2.S vaccination and SARS-CoV-2 variants. The treatment is: 15 to 20 received Ad26.COV2.S at low or high dose, single or two shots; several received placebo; per-sample allocation not given. Collection of samples fell on day 63 after the first vaccine or placebo injection. This table comes from immunoSEQ multiplex PCR, and its TCRdb copy is limited to in-frame clones, with some not included. The sample has hundreds of thousands of clones, approximately 90% seen once. The material sequenced was peripheral blood, taken in a trial of Ad26.COV2.S vaccine versus placebo. These TCRs come from a person between 18 and 59 years old who received the Ad26.COV2.S COVID-19 vaccine or a placebo.

The CDR3 DNA is TGTGCCAGCAGCCAGGGGGGAAGGAATGAGCAGTTCTTC. This gives the protein CASSQGGRNEQFF. The chain has TRBV28 and TRBJ2-1, with a tentative D call TRBD1 (7 bases). Germline-derived CDR1 and CDR2 are MDHEN and SYDVKM. The CDR3 covers 13 residues. Deletions cut 6 bases from V and 7 bases from J, with 13 bases between.

The chain carries TRBV4-1 and TRBJ2-1, with 7 bases lining up with TRBD2. The junction had 8 bases not matched to a gene; V was cut back by 4 bases and J by 8 bases. The CDR3 loop spans 14 amino acids. Germline CDR1 reads MGHRA; CDR2 reads YSYEKL. The CDR3 region is CASSLTAGEHEQFF. The DNA for the CDR3 is TGCGCCAGCAGCCTGACTGCGGGAGAACATGAGCAGTTCTTC.

DNA for the CDR3: TGCGCCAGCAGCCAAGATCACACTCAGCTTACCTACGAGCAGTACTTC. Amino acids: CASSQDHTQLTYEQYF. This chain joins TRBV4-1 and TRBJ2-7, with unresolved D. Trimming stripped 0 bases from V and 2 bases from J, with 14 bases between. The germline V gene encodes CDR1 MGHRA and CDR2 YSYEKL. The CDR3 is 16 residues long.

The chain links TRBV5-5 to TRBJ1-1; D unclear. There are 13 residues in the CDR3. CDR1 and CDR2 (germline): SGHKS, YYEKEE (reference sequence). V lost 5 bases, J lost 1 base, and 9 bases lay in between. The CDR3 coding sequence is TGTGCCAGCAGGGTGACGGCGAACACTGAAGCTTTCTTT. Its translation: CASRVTANTEAFF.

This sequence joins TRBV19 and TRBJ1-5; the match to TRBD1 covers 7 bases. Germline assignment: CDR1 LNHDA and CDR2 SQIVND (reference sequence). The CDR3 totals 14 residues. V dropped 5 bases and J dropped 3; count of bases not matched to a gene: 4. In DNA, the CDR3 is TGTGCCAGTAGTTTCGACAGGGACAATCAGCCCCAGCATTTT. This translates into CASSFDRDNQPQHF.

This chain uses TRBV19 with TRBJ1-2, with 8 bases lining up with TRBD1. Looked up from germline, CDR1 is LNHDA and CDR2 is SQIVND (reference sequence). CDR3 length: 14 residues. The V gene end was trimmed by 6 bases and the J gene end by 4 bases; junction bases not matched to a gene: 7. Here the CDR3 reads CASRLRTGIYGYTF. CDR3 coding DNA: TGTGCCAGTAGACTAAGGACAGGGATCTATGGCTACACCTTC.

J is TRBJ1-4 and V is TRBV28; D perhaps matches TRBD1 (6 bases). The CDR3 length is 16 residues. CDR1 MDHEN and CDR2 SYDVKM come from the germline V gene. V lost 6 bases and J lost 0, with 14 bases in between. CDR3 coding DNA: TGTGCCAGCAGCCTTCGACAGGAAGCAACTAATGAAAAACTGTTTTTT. Amino acid sequence: CASSLRQEATNEKLFF.

The rearrangement links TRBV7-9 to TRBJ2-1; TRBD2 matches 12 bases. Germline V gene sequence: CDR1 SEHNR, CDR2 FQNEAQ (reference sequence). Trimming removed 6 bases from V and 3 bases from J; junction bases left unmatched: 3. The CDR3 loop spans 15 amino acids. CDR3 coding DNA: TGTGCCAGCAGTCCACTAGCGGGAGGCTACAATGAGCAGTTCTTC. Its translation is CASSPLAGGYNEQFF.

Concerning this clone: Other DNA variants within this sample encode the same CDR3. The chain combines TRBV5-1 with TRBJ2-7; D remains unclear. CDR3 size: 13 residues. The germline CDR1 and CDR2 sequences are SGHRS and YFSETQ. V was shortened by 1 base and J by 3 bases, with 8 bases between the two germline ends. This CDR3 is CASSLTPGYEQYF. CDR3 sequence (DNA): TGCGCCAGCAGCTTGACCCCAGGCTACGAGCAGTACTTC.

CDR3 sequence (DNA): TGTGCCACCCGATTAGGGGGAAGGTTATCATATGAGCAGTTCTTC. It specifies CATRLGGRLSYEQFF. The V call is TRBV19, the J call TRBJ2-1; TRBD1 is a possible D gene (6 bases). V was shortened by 10 bases and J by 8 bases, with 24 bases between the two germline ends. CDR1 LNHDA and CDR2 SQIVND come from the germline V gene (reference sequence). The CDR3 runs 15 residues.

The chain uses TRBV30 and TRBJ1-5; D unresolved. Trimming removed 1 base at V and 1 base at J, with 5 bases between. CDR3 length: 13 residues. Germline V gene sequence: CDR1 GTSNPN, CDR2 SVGIG (reference sequence). The CDR3 DNA is TGTGCCTGGAGTGAGGGCAGCAATCAGCCCCAGCATTTT. Translation: CAWSEGSNQPQHF.

The CDR3 nucleotides read TGTGCCACCAGTGATCTACAGGGCAGCTATGGCTACACCTTC. It translates to CATSDLQGSYGYTF. The J gene is TRBJ1-2, the V gene TRBV24-1, with TRBD1 as a possible D gene (6 bases). Germline lookup yields CDR1 KGHDR and CDR2 SFDVKD. Trimming stripped 3 bases from V and 4 bases from J, with 11 bases between. This CDR3 contains 14 residues.

The V call is TRBV6-2 or TRBV6-3, the J call TRBJ2-3; TRBD2 matches 9 bases. The CDR3 extends over 18 amino acids. With V trimmed by 0 bases and J by 2 bases, 9 bases remained unmatched. CDR1 is MNHEY, CDR2 SVGEGT, per germline. CDR3 DNA: TGTGCCAGCAGTTACTCGGTGTCTAGCGGGAAAGACACAGATACGCAGTATTTT. Its translation: CASSYSVSSGKDTDTQYF.

The J gene is TRBJ1-6, the V gene TRBV6-6; D unresolved. The CDR3 covers 15 residues. Germline V CDR1 and CDR2: MNHNY, SVGAGI (reference sequence). The V end was cut by 6 bases, the J end by 9 bases, with 18 bases between. The CDR3 DNA reads TGTGCCAGCAGCCACATCAGCCAGCGGCTTTCACCCCTCCACTTT. Encoded protein: CASSHISQRLSPLHF.

The genes are TRBV6-2 or TRBV6-3 and TRBJ2-7; D not certain. V lost 5 bases and J lost 0, with 14 bases in between. Germline V gene data show CDR1 as MNHEY and CDR2 as SVGEGT. This CDR3 is 15 amino acids long. This chain's CDR3 is CASSRETAYSYEQYF. For the CDR3, the DNA is TGTGCCAGCAGTAGAGAGACGGCCTACTCCTACGAGCAGTACTTC.

In DNA, the CDR3 is TGTGCCAGCAGCCGACGAAGTAGCGGGGGGATACCGAGCTCCTACGAGCAGTACTTC. Its translation is CASSRRSSGGIPSSYEQYF. The J gene is TRBJ2-7, the V gene TRBV13; 10 nucleotides line up with TRBD2. The germline CDR1 and CDR2 sequences are PRHDT and FYEKMQ (reference sequence). Unmatched junction bases numbered 16, after V lost 5 bases and J lost 0 bases. CDR3 size: 19 residues.

The chain combines TRBV27 with TRBJ1-6; D unresolved. The CDR3 sequence is 15 residues long. V lost 3 bases and J lost 7, with 13 bases in between. Germline values: CDR1 MNHEY, CDR2 SMNVEV (reference sequence). CDR3 in DNA: TGTGCCAGCAGTTTGCAGTTAAGAAGAAATTCACCCCTCCACTTT. Its translation is CASSLQLRRNSPLHF.

This rearrangement joins TRBV19 to TRBJ1-5; D is unresolved. Trimming took 7 bases from V and 2 from J, leaving 15 bases between them. CDR1 is LNHDA and CDR2 is SQIVND in the germline V gene (reference sequence). The CDR3 covers 15 residues. The CDR3 DNA follows: TGTGCCAGTACTCCGGGTCCCTTTGGCAATCAGCCCCAGCATTTT. Residues: CASTPGPFGNQPQHF.

The chain is built from TRBV5-4 and TRBJ2-1, with 10 bases lining up with TRBD1. CDR1 is SGHNT and CDR2 is YYREEE in the germline V gene (reference sequence). The J segment lost 2 bases and the V segment lost 2 bases, leaving 1 base of the junction unmatched. The CDR3 is made up of 15 amino acids. CDR3 sequence reads: CASSFDRGPYNEQFF. The CDR3 region has the DNA TGTGCCAGCAGCTTCGACAGGGGGCCCTACAATGAGCAGTTCTTC.

The chain employs TRBV6-2 or TRBV6-3 and TRBJ2-1; 9 bases map to TRBD1. This CDR3 has 16 amino acids. The V and J ends lost 4 bases and 4 bases, in that order; junction bases with no gene match: 8. The germline V gene encodes CDR1 MNHEY and CDR2 SVGEGT. This CDR3 is CASSSDRGNFYNEQFF. DNA for the CDR3: TGTGCCAGCAGTTCCGACAGGGGGAATTTTTACAATGAGCAGTTCTTC.

CDR3: CASGQSKAFF. CDR3 sequence (DNA): TGTGCCAGCGGACAGTCAAAAGCTTTCTTT. J is TRBJ1-1 and V is TRBV6-6, with TRBD1 as a possible D gene (6 bases). In germline, CDR1 is MNHNY, CDR2 SVGAGI (reference sequence). The V gene lost 8 bases and the J gene lost 9 bases, with 10 bases spanning the gap. The CDR3 spans 10 residues.

The chain couples TRBV7-2 to TRBJ2-1; D is uncertain. Germline CDR1 and CDR2: SGHTA and FQGNSA. Trimming left V 1 base short and J 4 bases short, with 20 bases between. This CDR3 is built from 18 residues. In nucleotides, the CDR3 is TGTGCCAGCAGCTTAGGTGGCAGCCACTTCCTTTTGTACAATGAGCAGTTCTTC. Amino acids: CASSLGGSHFLLYNEQFF.

This sequence joins TRBV5-4 and TRBJ2-7, with 9 bases that match TRBD1. Germline CDR1 is SGHNT and CDR2 is YYREEE (reference sequence). J lost 5 bases, V lost 4 bases, and 7 bases had no gene match. The CDR3 length is 14 residues. The CDR3 is CASSSRDRVHEQYF. CDR3 DNA: TGTGCCAGCAGCAGCCGGGACAGGGTTCACGAGCAGTACTTC.

The rearrangement uses TRBV28 and TRBJ2-7; D might be TRBD2 (5 bases). Germline lookup yields CDR1 MDHEN and CDR2 SYDVKM. The V gene lost 3 bases and the J gene lost 8 bases, with 5 bases spanning the gap. This CDR3 region has 10 residues. CDR3 protein: CASSFGKQYF. The CDR3 DNA follows: TGTGCCAGCAGTTTCGGGAAGCAGTACTTC.

The V and J genes are TRBV28 and TRBJ1-6; no firm D call. Germline V CDR1 and CDR2: MDHEN, SYDVKM. V was clipped by 4 bases and J by 13 bases, with 8 bases between them. The CDR3 is made up of 11 amino acids. CDR3: CASSWGTPLHF. Here the CDR3 DNA reads TGTGCCAGCAGTTGGGGTACTCCCCTCCACTTT.

This clone was detected a few times. The chain carries TRBV4-1 and TRBJ1-1, with D possibly being TRBD1 (5 bases). V was trimmed by 1 base and J by 3 bases, leaving 15 bases between them. Germline values: CDR1 MGHRA, CDR2 YSYEKL. CDR3 length: 16 amino acids. The DNA of the CDR3 is TGCGCCAGCAGCCAAGGTTGGGAGGGGTGGCACACTGAAGCTTTCTTT. Its translation: CASSQGWEGWHTEAFF.

The V call is TRBV5-1, the J call TRBJ2-3, with TRBD2 as a possible D gene (6 bases). CDR1 and CDR2 from the germline V gene are SGHRS and YFSETQ. The ends were cut back, 0 bases at V and 4 bases at J, with 15 bases in the middle. The length of the CDR3 is 16 residues. CDR3 sequence (DNA): TGCGCCAGCAGCTTGGGTGTCGGGAGAAGATCAGATACGCAGTATTTT. Translated: CASSLGVGRRSDTQYF.

This clone was seen a single time. V gene TRBV6-5 combines with J gene TRBJ1-5; weak D call: TRBD1 (6 bases). V lost 7 bases and J lost 4, with 17 bases in between. The CDR3 consists of 15 residues. CDR1 MNHEY and CDR2 SVGAGI come from the germline V gene. The DNA of the CDR3 is TGTGCCAGCACGAAGAAAGACAGGATGAATCAGCCCCAGCATTTT. As protein: CASTKKDRMNQPQHF.

The rearrangement joins TRBV24-1 to TRBJ2-1; D is unclear. The germline gives CDR1 KGHDR, CDR2 SFDVKD. V was pared by 3 bases and J by 6 bases, with 8 bases between. The CDR3 extends over 13 amino acids. The CDR3 DNA reads TGTGCCACCAGTGATGTAGGTGCCAATGAGCAGTTCTTC. Amino acids: CATSDVGANEQFF.

The CDR3 sequence: CASSVATYNEQFF. CDR3 DNA sequence: TGTGCCAGCAGCGTAGCTACGTACAATGAGCAGTTCTTC. The chain recombines TRBV9 with TRBJ2-1; D remains ambiguous. V was cut by 0 bases and J by 4 bases, with 5 bases left in between. The CDR3 totals 13 residues. The germline gives CDR1 SGDLS, CDR2 YYNGEE.